These 9 T cell receptor beta chains were all obtained from the same sample, sequenced in a study of identical twins. TCRdb redid the calling of the 5' RACE reads with MiXCR, one entry per CDR3 protein. The sample carries 400,000 to 500,000 distinct CDR3 sequences, 13% to 15% recorded once. These data also featured in a second study, about yellow fever vaccine responses in identical twins.

Sequencing was done on a sample of CD4+ T cells sorted from blood. These TCRs come from a woman aged 18-29 years in good health.

This clonotype was counted many times. The V call is TRBV12-3 or TRBV12-4, the J call TRBJ1-1, with a possible D match to TRBD1 (6 bases). CDR3 size: 14 residues. V shed 4 bases and J shed 2 bases, with 11 bases lying between them. In DNA, the CDR3 is TGTGCCAGCAGTTCACGGACAGCAAACACTGAAGCTTTCTTT. This sequence encodes CASSSRTANTEAFF.

The chain has TRBV6-2 or TRBV6-3 and TRBJ2-1; perhaps D is TRBD1 or TRBD2 (5 bases each). This CDR3 is 19 amino acids long. Germline CDR1 reads MNHEY; CDR2 reads SVGEGT. Between the trimmed V and J ends, which lost 2 bases and 1 base, there was a span of 21 bases. The CDR3 sequence: CASSYGTGLSDPSYNEQFF. DNA for the CDR3: TGTGCCAGCAGTTACGGGACGGGGCTGAGCGATCCATCCTACAATGAGCAGTTCTTC.

This chain links TRBV20-1 with TRBJ2-7; D is perhaps TRBD1 (5 bases). This CDR3 is 14 amino acids long. Germline assignment: CDR1 DFQATT and CDR2 SNEGSKA (reference sequence). Trimming took 3 bases from V and 6 from J, leaving 18 bases between them. The CDR3 sequence: CSARGLSPVGEQYF. CDR3 bases: TGCAGTGCTAGGGGGCTCTCCCCGGTCGGCGAGCAGTACTTC.

This clonotype was observed a few times. CDR3 in DNA: TGTGCCATCAGTGCTCAATCCTCCCCCGAGCAGTACTTC. Encoded protein: CAISAQSSPEQYF. The V call is TRBV10-3, the J call TRBJ2-7, with D unresolved. CDR1 ENHRY and CDR2 SYGVKD come from the germline V gene. V lost 4 bases, J lost 6 bases, and 13 bases lay in between. The CDR3 consists of 13 residues.

This clonotype has a handful of counts. J is TRBJ1-3 and V is TRBV3-1; unclear D gene. Trimming left V 3 bases short and J 2 bases short, with 11 bases between. From germline, CDR1 is LGHDT and CDR2 YNNKEL (reference sequence). The CDR3 runs to 15 residues. CDR3 nucleotide sequence: TGTGCCAGCAGCCAGGGAGGTCACCCTGGAAACACCATATATTTT. Amino acids: CASSQGGHPGNTIYF.

This clonotype has only a few counts. For the CDR3, the DNA is TGCAGTGCCCCTCTACTGTCGCGTGGGGCCAACGTCCTGACTTTC. Encoded protein: CSAPLLSRGANVLTF. This sequence joins TRBV20-1 and TRBJ2-6; D is undetermined. The CDR3 is 15 amino acids. Germline V gene sequence: CDR1 DFQATT, CDR2 SNEGSKA (reference sequence). The V and J ends lost 6 bases and 3 bases respectively, with 15 bases between them.

V is TRBV24-1 and J is TRBJ2-7, with D possibly TRBD2 on 6 matching bases. Trimming left V 7 bases short and J 2 bases short, with 14 bases between. CDR3 length: 14 residues. Germline V gene lookup returns CDR1 KGHDR and CDR2 SFDVKD. CDR3 nucleotides: TGTGCCACCAGGGACCGGGAGTATACCTACGAGCAGTACTTC. Encoded protein: CATRDREYTYEQYF.

This clonotype was seen many times. The chain couples TRBV24-1 to TRBJ2-7; D may be TRBD2 (5 bases). Trimming took 5 bases from V and 7 from J, leaving 14 bases between them. Germline assignment: CDR1 KGHDR and CDR2 SFDVKD. The CDR3 sequence is 13 residues long. The CDR3 region is CATSGSASGEQYF. The DNA for the CDR3 is TGTGCCACCAGTGGGTCGGCCTCGGGGGAGCAGTACTTC.

This clonotype turned up a few times. The V and J genes are TRBV6-1 and TRBJ2-1, with 13 bases fitting TRBD2. CDR1 is MNHNS and CDR2 is SASEGT in the germline V gene. This CDR3 comprises 15 residues. With V trimmed by 7 bases and J by 10 bases, 10 bases remained unmatched. CDR3 coding DNA: TGTGCCAGCACCACTAGCGGGAGGGCCATAGGGGAGCAGTTCTTC. It is translated as CASTTSGRAIGEQFF.